These T cell receptor beta chains were read from a single sample in a study of T-cell memory formation after mild COVID-19. TCRdb reprocessed the 5' RACE reads via MiXCR and lists one record per CDR3 protein. The sample contains 540,000 or so distinct CDR3 sequences, 20% of which appear only once. The specimen was PBMCs or a T cell subset sorted from them (not recorded which). These receptors originate from an adult woman who had mild COVID-19 (a few samples of this study predate the infection). Cell type and time point are not known. Each CDR3 is given with its conserved first and last residue. D genes are given only for firm matches. The size field is filled for only some rows; it gives once, few, many or a size class.

clone_size: -; j_call: TRBJ2-7; v_call: TRBV7-9; d_call: TRBD1; cdr3_nt: TGTGCCAGCAGCTCGGGACAGAACGAGCAGTACTTC; cdr3_aa: CASSSGQNEQYF
clone_size: -; j_call: TRBJ2-1; v_call: TRBV6-2/TRBV6-3; d_call: TRBD2; cdr3_nt: TGTGCCAGCAGTTACTCGATTCTGGGACTAGCGGGACTTCGCTCCTACAATGAGCAGTTCTTC; cdr3_aa: CASSYSILGLAGLRSYNEQFF
clone_size: few; j_call: TRBJ2-1; v_call: TRBV20-1; d_call: -; cdr3_nt: TGCAGTGCTAGCTCCTTAGACACCTACAATGAGCAGTTCTTC; cdr3_aa: CSASSLDTYNEQFF
clone_size: -; j_call: TRBJ1-4; v_call: TRBV24-1; d_call: -; cdr3_nt: TGTGCCACCAGTGACTACAAGTGGGCTAATGAAAAACTGTTTTTT; cdr3_aa: CATSDYKWANEKLFF
clone_size: few; j_call: TRBJ1-2; v_call: TRBV24-1; d_call: -; cdr3_nt: TGTGCCACCAGTGATCGGGGGTACTATGGCTACACCTTC; cdr3_aa: CATSDRGYYGYTF
clone_size: -; j_call: TRBJ2-1; v_call: TRBV24-1; d_call: -; cdr3_nt: TGTGCCACCAGTGATTTGCAAACGGGTTACAATGAGCAGTTCTTC; cdr3_aa: CATSDLQTGYNEQFF
clone_size: few; j_call: TRBJ2-1; v_call: TRBV24-1; d_call: -; cdr3_nt: TGTGCCACCAGTGGCATAGTCTGGAATGAGCAGTTCTTC; cdr3_aa: CATSGIVWNEQFF
clone_size: -; j_call: TRBJ2-1; v_call: TRBV7-6; d_call: TRBD2; cdr3_nt: TGTGCCAGCAGTCGCCGAACTAGCGGGATGTACAATGAGCAGTTCTTC; cdr3_aa: CASSRRTSGMYNEQFF
clone_size: -; j_call: TRBJ1-3; v_call: TRBV10-2; d_call: -; cdr3_nt: TGCGCCAGCAGTGAGGACGCCTGGGCTGGAAACACCATATATTTT; cdr3_aa: CASSEDAWAGNTIYF
clone_size: -; j_call: TRBJ2-5; v_call: TRBV7-3; d_call: TRBD2; cdr3_nt: TGTGCCAGCAGCCCCATGGCGGGGGGGGAGACCCAGTACTTC; cdr3_aa: CASSPMAGGETQYF
clone_size: -; j_call: TRBJ2-7; v_call: TRBV13; d_call: -; cdr3_nt: TGTGCCAGCAGCTTAGAGGAGGGTTTAGGCGAGCAGTACTTC; cdr3_aa: CASSLEEGLGEQYF
clone_size: -; j_call: TRBJ2-3; v_call: TRBV4-3; d_call: -; cdr3_nt: TGCGCCAGCAGCCAATCCGGGTCTTGGGGAACAGATACGCAGTATTTT; cdr3_aa: CASSQSGSWGTDTQYF
clone_size: -; j_call: TRBJ1-6; v_call: TRBV12-3/TRBV12-4; d_call: TRBD1; cdr3_nt: TGTGCCAGCAGTGTGACAGGGAGTAATTCACCCCTCCACTTT; cdr3_aa: CASSVTGSNSPLHF
clone_size: many; j_call: TRBJ2-5; v_call: TRBV4-1; d_call: TRBD2; cdr3_nt: TGCGCCAGCAGCCAAGATGTAGCGGGGGGGCTTGGGGCCCAGTACTTC; cdr3_aa: CASSQDVAGGLGAQYF
clone_size: few; j_call: TRBJ1-1; v_call: TRBV20-1; d_call: -; cdr3_nt: TGCAGTGCTAGAGAAGCGGGGACGTCCGGCGAAGCTTTCTTT; cdr3_aa: CSAREAGTSGEAFF
clone_size: many; j_call: TRBJ2-2; v_call: TRBV5-1; d_call: -; cdr3_nt: TGCGCCAGCAGCTCCAGGACAGCGAACACCGGGGAGCTGTTTTTT; cdr3_aa: CASSSRTANTGELFF
clone_size: -; j_call: TRBJ2-1; v_call: TRBV7-9; d_call: -; cdr3_nt: TGTGCCAGCAGCTCCCTCCCACTAGAGATCTACAATGAGCAGTTCTTC; cdr3_aa: CASSSLPLEIYNEQFF
clone_size: -; j_call: TRBJ1-1; v_call: TRBV7-2; d_call: -; cdr3_nt: TGTGCCAGCAGCCGCGTAGGTGAAGCTTTCTTT; cdr3_aa: CASSRVGEAFF
clone_size: few; j_call: TRBJ2-1; v_call: TRBV5-4; d_call: -; cdr3_nt: TGTGCCAGCAGCTTTCAGTTCGACAATGAGCAGTTCTTC; cdr3_aa: CASSFQFDNEQFF
clone_size: many; j_call: TRBJ2-5; v_call: TRBV11-3; d_call: -; cdr3_nt: TGTGCCAGCAGCTTAGAGCAAGAGACCCAGTACTTC; cdr3_aa: CASSLEQETQYF
clone_size: few; j_call: TRBJ2-6; v_call: TRBV7-2; d_call: TRBD2; cdr3_nt: TGTGCCAGCAGCTCCCCGGGACTAACTGGCCAATCTGGGGCCAACGTCCTGACTTTC; cdr3_aa: CASSSPGLTGQSGANVLTF